This T cell receptor (beta chain) is drawn from a study of T cell repertoires in cytomegalovirus infection. Overall study: Indicated by public TCR beta signatures were CMV infection and matching HLA type. Overall study findings and caveats: The cumulative frequency of public TCR beta families identified carriers of CMV plus the relevant HLA. CMV-specific TCR beta clonotypes restricted by HLA-C were the ones dominating the ex vivo response.

TCRdb re-called the reads with MiXCR, one entry per CDR3 protein. The table shows roughly 300,000 distinct CDR3 sequences, with over 7.5% occurring only once. V was shortened by 5 bases and J by 6 bases, with 17 bases between the two germline ends. The germline gives CDR1 LNHDA, CDR2 SQIVND (reference sequence). This CDR3 comprises 15 residues. To note about this clonotype: Its antigen is currently unknown.

This TCR derives from a human donor in good health (CMV status not recorded). Some clones in this sample may be carry-over from other donors' samples. The chain combines TRBV19 with TRBJ1-5; D perhaps matches TRBD1 (5 bases). Sample: PBMCs. The CDR3 loop reads CASSPAYRSGQPQHF. The CDR3 DNA follows: TGTGCCAGTAGTCCCGCTTACAGGTCGGGTCAGCCCCAGCATTTT.